The rows below give T cell receptor beta chains drawn from one sample of a study of shared clonotypes between healthy human individuals. Sequenced by immunoSEQ multiplex PCR; TCRdb stores in-frame clones only, minus some. The data contain 1,500,000 or so clones, around 97% of them singletons. Sequenced sample: naive CD4+ T cells sorted from blood. Receptor source: a man aged 25 to 40 in good health. The CDR3 runs from the conserved cysteine through the conserved F or W.

TRBJ1-1 | TRBV4-1 | CASSQDLRQNTEAFF
TRBJ1-5 | TRBV12-2 | CASRLQGASAQPQHF
TRBJ2-7 | TRBV19 | CASSPSGTPYEQYF
TRBJ2-1 | TRBV6-4 | CASSDSMVQFVNEQFF
TRBJ2-7 | TRBV19 | CASRPGALYEQYF
TRBJ1-1 | TRBV6-1 | CASSDRPGPSTEAFF
TRBJ2-5 | TRBV19 | CASSIPTEETQYF
TRBJ2-7 | TRBV6-1 | CASRDRNSYEQYF
TRBJ1-2 | TRBV6-1 | CASSGFGQGKDYGYTF
TRBJ2-2 | TRBV11-2 | CASSPRTVPSTGELFF
TRBJ2-3 | TRBV19 | CASSQTGTDTQYF
TRBJ2-2 | TRBV5-1 | CASTRRESGELFF
TRBJ2-2 | TRBV11-3 | CASSLSLPGNTGELFF
TRBJ1-2 | TRBV10-1 | CASSDDRVHGYTF
TRBJ2-1 | TRBV10-1 | CASSLGQERYNEQFF
TRBJ2-2 | TRBV5-6 | CASSFFIGANTGELFF